This T cell receptor (beta chain) was captured by sequencing in a study of cytomegalovirus exposure and HLA in healthy donors (TCRdb year 2017). About the investigation overall: An earlier analysis of approximately 640 of the donors reported roughly 270 Gb of sequence data and approximately 110 million unique TCR beta sequences from some 180 million T cells. About 320 gigabases of sequencing data and approximately 85 million unique TCR sequences were included in an early release covering 500 to 750 HLA-typed donors. The genetic ancestry cluster associated with self-reported Caucasian donors included 81% of the 300 to 400 genotyped donors. The study aimed to test whether signatures of past pathogen exposure could be identified by cataloging public T cell receptors. Using immunosequencing, the study profiled T cell repertoires from around 670 subjects and related those repertoires to cytomegalovirus serostatus. In addition to the first cohort of 666 subjects, a separate validation cohort of under 150 different subjects was used. To predict cytomegalovirus infection status, the study brought together high-throughput TCR immunosequencing, statistical association of individual TCRs with disease status, and machine learning. To study patterns of TCR occurrence, a later analysis re-analyzed previously published TCR beta repertoires from around 660 donors and added high-resolution HLA genotyping. In the later analysis, no new phenotypic data were used to find candidate immune exposures; instead, reliance was placed on TCR beta sequences and their occurrence across donors. In an earlier analysis of 500 to 650 of the donors, high-throughput TCR beta sequencing was used to judge whether each TCR beta V gene segment behaved as functional or pseudogenic. Alongside the repertoire data, information on donor age, sex, ethnicity and CMV serostatus was compiled. A later genetic analysis used genome-wide SNP genotypes for about 65% of the 666 donors, treating that subset as a discovery cohort. All discovery cohort repertoires had been generated on a single sequencing platform. Both class I and class II loci were covered by HLA typing, at four-digit resolution. Typing coverage differed by locus: A, B, C, DRB1 and DQB1 were typed in roughly 620-640 donors, DQA1 in approximately 520, DPA1 in approximately 600, and DPB1 in just under 490. A few DR-DQ haplotypes were treated as single units for association and clustering because of strong linkage in the cohort. Among some 410 genotyped donors of the cohort, an average of about 240,000 unique TCR beta nucleotide sequences were sequenced per donor, 15% to 20% of them non-productive. Study-wide findings and limitations: Correlated functional status among segregating V segments might be attributable to linkage disequilibrium, but an unknown experimental factor could not be ruled out. In vitro tests confirmed that a few of the cytomegalovirus-associated TCR beta chains recognize cytomegalovirus antigens. Cytomegalovirus status was reported to be diagnosed by the classifier with high specificity and sensitivity in both the original and validation cohorts. Compared with equally common non-associated chains, HLA-associated TCR beta chains in a later analysis were more clonally expanded and had lower generation probabilities. Assigning TCR associations to individual alleles was difficult when HLA alleles, especially DR and DQ, strongly co-occurred. Specific HLA alleles were associated with 15,000 to 20,000 TCR beta sequences at a false discovery rate of 0.05 in a later analysis. Because HLA typing was missing for some donors at each locus, association tests included only the typed subset. Some IMGT-functional V segments, including TRBV6-2 and TRBV6-3, could not be distinguished by the 87-base-pair reads and were therefore excluded. The cohort was sequenced for TCR beta chains only, and without alpha or paired-chain data the features that could be detected were limited. Because counts were too low, 15 to 20 rarely observed V segments, including chromosome 9 orphons, were left out of the earlier analysis of 500 to 650 of the donors. A later genetic analysis reported fewer N-insertions in productive TCRs among donors in an Asian-associated ancestry cluster than the approximately 670-donor mean. Immune exposure information for the cohort was limited to CMV serostatus. The sequencing pipeline was judged likely to have produced a cluster of highly shared sequence variants as a technical artifact. According to the authors, the approach could potentially be generalized to other disease states and immunological phenotypes. Broadly in line with IMGT annotations, most TCR beta V segments showed up in productive rearrangements about 90% or about 30% of the time in an earlier analysis of around 600 of the donors. Sequencing depth was assumed to be roughly uniform across donors in the presence/absence analyses, though that assumption may not hold. Across donors, most TCR sequences were observed very rarely, whereas some public TCRs were present in many individuals. A total of 150 to 200 TCR beta chains were listed by the study as associated with cytomegalovirus. A later genetic analysis associated a missense DCLRE1C variant with V-gene and J-gene trimming of TCR beta chains, and an independent cohort replicated the association. According to a later analysis, TCR association rates differed among HLA loci, with DRB1 alleles showing the most associated TCRs and HLA-C alleles showing the fewest. A further reported finding was that TCR beta sequences accurately predicted the HLA-A and HLA-B alleles for most subjects in the first cohort. A later analysis reported that several top co-occurrence clusters appeared linked to parvovirus B19, influenza, CMV and Epstein-Barr virus. A later analysis found that most CMV-associated TCR beta chains appeared HLA-restricted, with HLA associations seemingly driven largely by CMV exposure.

The cohort comprised more than 550 healthy bone marrow donors. At the time of sampling, every cohort member was nominally healthy, though immune exposures that went unrecorded were likely present. The donor was CMV seronegative and belonged to the group of around 350 seronegative cohort members. A peripheral blood sample was provided by each donor, and peripheral blood mononuclear cells were used for TCR beta sequencing. The Qiagen DNeasy Blood Extraction Kit was used to extract genomic DNA from the blood cell samples. A note on this clone: It has no known antigen specificity. No base quality information exists; no much larger clone differs at one position.

To prepare the library, the immunoSEQ multiplex PCR assay was applied. For the multiplex PCR, a mixture combining 60 forward primers for TCR Vbeta segments and 13 reverse primers for TCR Jbeta segments was used. The CDR3 region of rearranged TCR beta genes was amplified from genomic DNA by a multiplex PCR assay. The Illumina HiSeq System was used to sequence the amplified TCR beta libraries as 87-base-pair reads. Processing in the source paper ran as follows. A later analysis counted tens of millions of unique TCR beta chains across the approximately 700 repertoires, and 9.5 million to 11 million of these chains were shared by at least two donors. Raw reads were error-corrected and collapsed into unique sequences with a nearest-neighbor algorithm that merged closely related sequences to remove PCR and sequencing errors. V, D and J gene segments were assigned by aligning CDR3 sequences to IMGT reference sequences. For a sequence to be retained, a match of at least six nucleotides to both a V gene segment and a J gene segment was required. Rearrangements were classified as productive when the CDR3 lacked stop codons and remained in frame with V and J, and all other rearrangements were classified as non-productive. CDR3 was defined by IMGT convention, running from the second conserved V-encoded cysteine to the conserved J-encoded phenylalanine. The earlier analysis of about 570 of the donors excluded any sequence lacking an unambiguous match to a single V gene segment. An earlier analysis of approximately 590 of the donors classified V segments as functional when productive rearrangements were above 56.7% and as segregating when the standard deviation between donors was above 5%. To diagnose cytomegalovirus status from the catalog of TCR beta chain sequences, a statistical classification framework was built. A later analysis assigned V and J genes by comparing TCR nucleotide sequences with IMGT/GENE-DB human TR gene sequences. The TCRdist pipeline was used in a later analysis to assign CDR3 sequences and most-parsimonious VDJ recombination scenarios. In a later analysis, each TCR beta chain was defined by its CDR3 amino acid sequence together with its V-gene family, and reads without a unique V-gene family were excluded. As a way to deal with suspected cross-contamination and a sequencing artifact, a later analysis dropped approximately 570 nucleotide sequences that were highly shared and had low generation probability. A later analysis calculated a clonal expansion index for each public chain from normalized within-repertoire ranks of inferred template counts. In a later analysis, generation probabilities were computed with a VDJ recombination model fitted to out-of-frame rearrangements, and the resulting probabilities were checked against IGoR. In a later analysis, TCR-TCR, TCR-HLA and TCR-CMV co-occurrence was scored with hypergeometric tests, and a repertoire-size bias correction was applied to TCR pairs. False discovery rates were estimated in a later analysis by permuting HLA or CMV assignments 20 times. In a later analysis, co-occurring TCRs were grouped with DBSCAN, and TCRdist sequence similarity was added when clustering was performed within HLA-allele-positive subsets. For co-occurrence clustering, repertoires with fewer than 30,000 or more than 120,000 public chains were excluded, along with roughly 5 repertoires with anomalous nucleotide sharing. Not all clones reach the TCRdb copy of this immuneACCESS table, which keeps in-frame sequences only. Checked studies attribute under half of the gap to unresolved V genes and leave the rest unexplained. The V and J calls and clone size come from that table; D and trimming were worked out from the DNA. Present in this sample are 120,000 to 150,000 clones, around four fifths of which were seen just once. Together, the top ten hold 3% to 4% of the sample.

CDR1 and CDR2, per the germline V gene, are KGHSH and LQKENI. From the cysteine up to the phenylalanine, the CDR3 has a length of 15 residues. The CDR3 DNA has 45 bases and is translated from base 1. Trimming removed 2 bases from V and 4 bases from J, leaving 11 bases between the germline ends. The sequence came from a male donor in good health and CMV-seronegative. The sample consisted of PBMCs. This sequence uses TRBV18 and TRBJ2-2, and possibly TRBD1, on 6 matching bases. The CDR3 reads CASSPRGTGTGELFF. The DNA sequence is as follows: TGTGCCAGCTCACCAAGGGGGACGGGCACCGGGGAGCTGTTTTTT.